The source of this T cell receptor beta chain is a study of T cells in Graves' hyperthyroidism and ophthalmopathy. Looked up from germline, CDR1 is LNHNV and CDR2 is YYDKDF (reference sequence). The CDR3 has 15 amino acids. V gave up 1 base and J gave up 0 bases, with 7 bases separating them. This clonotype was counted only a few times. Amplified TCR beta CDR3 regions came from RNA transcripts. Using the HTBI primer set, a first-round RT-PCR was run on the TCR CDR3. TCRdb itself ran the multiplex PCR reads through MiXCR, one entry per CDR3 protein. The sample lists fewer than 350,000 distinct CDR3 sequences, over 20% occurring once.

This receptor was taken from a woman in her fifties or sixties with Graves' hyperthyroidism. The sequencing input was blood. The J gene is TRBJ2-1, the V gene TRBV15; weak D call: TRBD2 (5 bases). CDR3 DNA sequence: TGTGCCACCAGCAGAGTAGGGAGCTCCTACAATGAGCAGTTCTTC. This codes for CATSRVGSSYNEQFF.